One T cell receptor (beta chain) is described in this entry. Its specificity is unknown. An equimolar mix of two oligonucleotides served as the beta constant-region primer for TRBC1 and TRBC2. Four rounds of PCR amplified the ligated cDNA using nested alpha and beta constant-region primers plus SP2. TCRdb called the UMI-ligation and nested PCR reads again in MiXCR, with one record for every CDR3 protein. The data hold 140,000 to 150,000 distinct CDR3 sequences, with 22% observed a single time. This sample stems from a study of naive and memory T cell subsets. Trimming removed 4 bases from V and 2 bases from J; junction bases left unmatched: 6. The CDR3 runs 14 residues. Germline V gene sequence: CDR1 SGDLS, CDR2 YYNGEE. The study, taken as a whole, reports: Naive repertoires, especially CD8, held a few larger clonotypes, possibly memory cells re-expressing CD45RA. TCR counts from RNA may reflect activation-linked expression changes.

The material sequenced was naive CD4+ T cells from blood. This receptor was taken from a human donor in good health. This rearrangement joins TRBV9 to TRBJ2-7; 7 bases line up with TRBD2. The CDR3 protein is CASSLGTNTYEQYF. The CDR3 DNA is TGTGCCAGCAGCCTCGGGACTAATACCTACGAGCAGTACTTC.